One and the same sample provided the 23 T cell receptor beta chains below, sequenced in a study of blood T cell repertoires in COVID-19. Profiled with immunoSEQ multiplex PCR; TCRdb holds only in-frame clones, not every one. The table shows about 270,000 clones, with about nine tenths occurring only once. Sequenced input: PBMCs or T cells enriched from blood (not recorded which). The receptors here all came from a woman aged 40 to 50 with acute COVID-19.

The chain combines TRBV28 with TRBJ1-1; TRBD1 matches at 7 bases. The CDR3 is 15 residues long. Trimming cost V 4 bases and J 0 bases; bases outside gene matches: 5. Germline CDR1 and CDR2: MDHEN and SYDVKM. The CDR3 DNA is TGTGCCAGCAGTTCGACGGGACAGCTGAACACTGAAGCTTTCTTT. Translation: CASSSTGQLNTEAFF.

The chain has TRBV5-1 and TRBJ1-6; possibly TRBD1 for D (6 bases). V was pared by 1 base and J by 7 bases, with 12 bases between. CDR1 and CDR2 (germline): SGHRS, YFSETQ. The CDR3 covers 15 residues. The CDR3 bases are TGCGCCAGCAGCTTGCCACAGGGAACGAATTCACCCCTCCACTTT. Protein product: CASSLPQGTNSPLHF.

The J gene is TRBJ2-5, the V gene TRBV5-1; the D gene is possibly TRBD2 (5 bases). Between the trimmed V and J ends, which lost 2 bases and 7 bases, there was a span of 15 bases. The CDR3 runs 14 residues. Germline values: CDR1 SGHRS, CDR2 YFSETQ. The CDR3 region is CASSLNTREVTQYF. DNA of the CDR3: TGCGCCAGCAGCTTAAATACTAGGGAAGTGACCCAGTACTTC.

The rearrangement links TRBV6-2 or TRBV6-3 to TRBJ2-1; 13 nucleotides align to TRBD2. Trimming cost V 0 bases and J 9 bases; bases outside gene matches: 5. This CDR3 comprises 16 residues. Germline V CDR1 and CDR2: MNHEY, SVGEGT. CDR3 sequence reads: CASSYSRTSGSSEQFF. CDR3 sequence (DNA): TGTGCCAGCAGTTACTCAAGGACTAGCGGGAGTAGTGAGCAGTTCTTC.

J is TRBJ1-5 and V is TRBV2, with D uncertain. The CDR3 covers 13 residues. Trimming left V 4 bases short and J 3 bases short, with 7 bases between. Germline assignment: CDR1 SNHLY and CDR2 FYNNEI. The CDR3 DNA reads as TGTGCCAGCAGTGCCAGGTACAATCAGCCCCAGCATTTT. This sequence encodes CASSARYNQPQHF.

V gene TRBV7-9 combines with J gene TRBJ1-5; D remains ambiguous. Trimming removed 1 base from V and 0 bases from J, with 10 bases in between. This CDR3 comprises 16 residues. Germline-derived CDR1 and CDR2 are SEHNR and FQNEAQ (reference sequence). CDR3 nucleotides: TGTGCCAGCAGCTTAGTAACAGAGACTAGCAATCAGCCCCAGCATTTT. It translates to CASSLVTETSNQPQHF.

The chain's CDR3 is CASSDATSGVVDTQYF. Here the CDR3 DNA reads TGTGCCAGCAGTGACGCGACTAGCGGGGTTGTAGATACGCAGTATTTT. V and J are TRBV6-1 and TRBJ2-3; TRBD2 agrees at 11 bases. Germline V gene data show CDR1 as MNHNS and CDR2 as SASEGT. V dropped 3 bases and J dropped 5; count of bases not matched to a gene: 7. This CDR3 has 16 residues.

The rearrangement uses TRBV12-3 or TRBV12-4 and TRBJ1-3; a possible D gene is TRBD1 (5 bases). This CDR3 is built from 13 residues. The V gene lost 5 bases and the J gene lost 4 bases, with 9 bases spanning the gap. CDR3 sequence: CASSPGVGNTIYF. In nucleotides, the CDR3 is TGTGCCAGCAGTCCGGGGGTCGGAAACACCATATATTTT.

V is TRBV9 and J is TRBJ2-3; no clear D gene. Trimming left V 1 base short and J 1 base short, with 16 bases between. Germline V gene lookup returns CDR1 SGDLS and CDR2 YYNGEE. The CDR3 contains 17 residues. The CDR3 coding sequence is TGTGCCAGCAGCGTAAACCCCAGGTATCGTGGCACAGATACGCAGTATTTT. Translated: CASSVNPRYRGTDTQYF. Supplemented by reference TRBV9 and TRBJ2-3, the full variable domain reads DSGVTQTPKHLITATGQRVTLRCSPRSGDLSVYWYQQSLDQGLQFLIQYYNGEERAKGNILERFSAQQFPDLHSELNLSSLELGDSALYFCASSVNPRYRGTDTQYFGPGTRLTVL.

The rearrangement joins TRBV7-2 to TRBJ1-2, with D possibly matching TRBD1 (6 bases). The germline V gene encodes CDR1 SGHTA and CDR2 FQGNSA. The germline V and J ends were trimmed by 7 bases and 4 bases, with 16 bases remaining between them. This CDR3 is built from 14 residues. CDR3 sequence: CASNHFGGGYGYTF. CDR3 DNA sequence: TGTGCCAGCAACCACTTTGGGGGCGGCTATGGCTACACCTTC.

V gene TRBV7-9 combines with J gene TRBJ2-3, with 8 bases lining up with TRBD2. Germline V gives CDR1 SEHNR, CDR2 FQNEAQ (reference sequence). The CDR3 is made up of 14 amino acids. Trimming removed 3 bases from V and 4 bases from J; junction bases left unmatched: 3. For the CDR3, the DNA is TGTGCCAGCAGCTTCGGGGGGGTATCAGATACGCAGTATTTT. Amino acids: CASSFGGVSDTQYF.

The CDR3 is CATSRDIKNTEAFF. DNA of the CDR3: TGTGCCACCAGCAGAGATATAAAGAACACTGAAGCTTTCTTT. V gene TRBV15 combines with J gene TRBJ1-1; the D is unclear. Trimming removed 0 bases from V and 1 base from J, with 6 bases in between. The germline gives CDR1 LNHNV, CDR2 YYDKDF (reference sequence). CDR3 length equals 14 residues.

The chain couples TRBV11-2 to TRBJ1-2; 8 bases map to TRBD1. Germline V gives CDR1 SGHAT, CDR2 FQNNGV. The CDR3 loop spans 14 amino acids. V was clipped by 5 bases and J by 7 bases; unmatched bases: 9. The CDR3 DNA reads TGTGCCAGCAGCGTGCAGGGGGCGTTCCGTGGCTACACCTTC. Translation: CASSVQGAFRGYTF.

Here the CDR3 reads CASSLFDDRGNYGYTF. The CDR3 DNA follows: TGTGCCAGCTCACTCTTCGATGACAGGGGAAACTATGGCTACACCTTC. The chain couples TRBV18 to TRBJ1-2, with 8 nucleotides matching TRBD1. Germline V gene data show CDR1 as KGHSH and CDR2 as LQKENI. There are 16 residues in the CDR3. Trimming cost V 4 bases and J 2 bases; bases outside gene matches: 9. Drawing the rest from reference TRBV18 and TRBJ1-2, the complete variable domain is NAGVMQNPRHLVRRRGQEARLRCSPMKGHSHVYWYRQLPEEGLKFMVYLQKENIIDESGMPKERFSAEFPKEGPSILRIQQVVRGDSAAYFCASSLFDDRGNYGYTFGSGTRLTVV.

The chain couples TRBV24-1 to TRBJ1-1; unclear D gene. Trimming took 0 bases from V and 8 from J, leaving 9 bases between them. Germline lookup yields CDR1 KGHDR and CDR2 SFDVKD. This CDR3 has 13 amino acids. This chain's CDR3 is CATSDLWGGEAFF. CDR3 in DNA: TGTGCCACCAGTGATTTGTGGGGAGGGGAAGCTTTCTTT.

J is TRBJ2-1 and V is TRBV27; 9 bases are shared with TRBD2. CDR1 MNHEY and CDR2 SMNVEV come from the germline V gene (reference sequence). J was trimmed by 7 bases and V by 6 bases; bases with no gene match: 10. The CDR3 sequence is 15 residues long. The CDR3 loop reads CASSRLLAGYNEQFF. Here the CDR3 DNA reads TGTGCCAGCAGCCGTCTGCTAGCGGGATATAATGAGCAGTTCTTC.

The V gene is TRBV13, the J gene TRBJ1-2, with 7 nucleotides matching TRBD1. The CDR3 consists of 12 residues. CDR1 PRHDT and CDR2 FYEKMQ come from the germline V gene (reference sequence). With 5 bases clipped from V and 9 bases from J, the junction kept 6 bases outside the gene matches. The CDR3 DNA sequence: TGTGCCAGCAGCGAACACAGGGGTAGCTACACCTTC. Protein: CASSEHRGSYTF. The whole variable domain, remainder taken from reference TRBV13 and TRBJ1-2, is AAGVIQSPRHLIKEKRETATLKCYPIPRHDTVYWYQQGPGQDPQFLISFYEKMQSDKGSIPDRFSAQQFSDYHSELNMSSLELGDSALYFCASSEHRGSYTFGSGTRLTVV.

This clone was observed a handful of times. The rearrangement joins TRBV19 to TRBJ2-1, with TRBD2 identical over 8 bases. The CDR3 sequence is 17 residues long. The V gene end was trimmed by 0 bases and the J gene end by 6 bases; junction bases not matched to a gene: 10. Per germline, CDR1 LNHDA and CDR2 SQIVND (reference sequence). CDR3 sequence (DNA): TGTGCCAGTAGTATAGATTTAACTAGCGGCATCGTCAATGAGCAGTTCTTC. This translates into CASSIDLTSGIVNEQFF.

The gene calls are TRBV28 and TRBJ1-2; D unclear. This CDR3 region has 13 residues. Germline CDR1 and CDR2: MDHEN and SYDVKM. V shed 3 bases and J shed 4 bases, with 9 bases lying between them. The CDR3 loop is CASSFGSIYGYTF. CDR3 in DNA: TGTGCCAGCAGTTTCGGTAGTATCTATGGCTACACCTTC.

The gene calls are TRBV4-2 and TRBJ1-2; D ambiguous. This CDR3 region has 20 residues. V was pared by 0 bases and J by 2 bases, with 25 bases between. Looked up from germline, CDR1 is LGHNA and CDR2 is YNFKEQ. The DNA of the CDR3 is TGTGCCAGCAGCCAAGATCTAATCTCAACCGCCGGCGGATTGAACTATGGCTACACCTTC. Its translation: CASSQDLISTAGGLNYGYTF.

The rearrangement joins TRBV6-2 or TRBV6-3 to TRBJ2-1; TRBD2 is a possible D gene (6 bases). The CDR3 contains 17 residues. Trimming pared 3 bases from V and 5 bases from J, leaving 20 bases between. CDR1 and CDR2 from the germline V gene are MNHEY and SVGEGT. CDR3 in DNA: TGTGCCAGCAGTTATATACGGGGGACCCTGGGAAACAATGAGCAGTTCTTC. This encodes CASSYIRGTLGNNEQFF.

The chain combines TRBV5-1 with TRBJ2-2; tentative D call: TRBD1 (5 bases). The germline gives CDR1 SGHRS, CDR2 YFSETQ. The CDR3 runs 14 residues. V was pared by 6 bases and J by 5 bases, with 14 bases between. CDR3 DNA sequence: TGCGCCAGCACCCCAGGGCTGAGAACCGGGGAGCTGTTTTTT. Protein sequence: CASTPGLRTGELFF.

V gene TRBV5-1 combines with J gene TRBJ2-1; D possibly corresponds to TRBD2 (5 bases). This CDR3 is 15 amino acids long. Per germline, CDR1 SGHRS and CDR2 YFSETQ. V dropped 0 bases and J dropped 6 bases, with 13 bases sitting between them. The CDR3 region has the DNA TGCGCCAGCAGCTTGGGTCAAGCGGAGATCAATGAGCAGTTCTTC. Protein product: CASSLGQAEINEQFF.